Here is one T cell receptor (beta chain) with its context. This entry belongs to a study of blood T cell repertoires in COVID-19. The CDR3 is made up of 14 amino acids. The V gene lost 7 bases and the J gene lost 2 bases, with 15 bases spanning the gap. Germline V gives CDR1 SGHRS, CDR2 YFSETQ. Per the study methods: Estimated nucleated cell counts came from reference gene primer amplification. Produced via immunoSEQ multiplex PCR; TCRdb's table is partial and in-frame only. V and J calls and clone size are as listed in that table; D and trimming were resolved from the DNA. Of about 34,000 clones in the sample, roughly 80% are singletons; the top ten hold 7% to 9%.

This TCR came from a woman aged 60 to 75 with acute or convalescent COVID-19. The sample was peripheral blood. This chain connects TRBV5-1 to TRBJ2-5; tentatively, D is TRBD2 (5 bases). The chain's CDR3 is CASSKGGAQETQYF. The CDR3, as DNA: TGCGCCAGCTCCAAAGGAGGCGCGCAAGAGACCCAGTACTTC.